Listed below are T cell receptor beta chains from one sample, sequenced in a study of shared clonotypes between healthy human individuals. The data were produced by immunoSEQ multiplex PCR, yet TCRdb's version contains in-frame clones alone and is incomplete. This sample has over a million clones, with roughly 96% found just once. Sequencing was done on a sample of naive CD4+ T cells sorted from blood. All receptors derive from a man aged 30 to 39 in good health. Both conserved end residues are part of each CDR3. A D gene is named only where the DNA matches it firmly. Rows give clone size only sometimes, using once, few, many, or a class for an expanded clone.

j_gene: TRBJ2-7
v_gene: TRBV18
d_gene: -
abundance: once
len: 15
CDR3nt: TGTGCCAGCTCACCAATCCAGGGAGCCTACGACGGACAGTACTTC
CDR3aa: CASSPIQGAYDGQYF

j_gene: TRBJ1-1
v_gene: TRBV5-4
d_gene: -
abundance: -
len: 13
CDR3nt: TGTGCCAGCAGCTTGGGGGAGAACACTGAAGCTTTCTTT
CDR3aa: CASSLGENTEAFF

j_gene: TRBJ2-7
v_gene: TRBV28
d_gene: -
abundance: -
len: 13
CDR3nt: TGTGCCAGCAGTTGGGGGGCGCTGGGCGAGCAGTACTTC
CDR3aa: CASSWGALGEQYF

j_gene: TRBJ1-5
v_gene: TRBV5-3
d_gene: -
abundance: once
len: 15
CDR3nt: TGTGCCAGAAGCTCTACAGGGATAATCAATCAGCCCCAGCATTTT
CDR3aa: CARSSTGIINQPQHF

j_gene: TRBJ2-1
v_gene: TRBV5-4
d_gene: TRBD2
abundance: -
len: 14
CDR3nt: TGTGCCAGCAGCAGGAGCGGGATGGCCAATGAGCAGTTCTTC
CDR3aa: CASSRSGMANEQFF

j_gene: TRBJ1-2
v_gene: TRBV2
d_gene: TRBD1
abundance: -
len: 16
CDR3nt: TGTGCCAGCAGAGCAACCTTTAACAGGGGCGTCTATGGCTACACCTTC
CDR3aa: CASRATFNRGVYGYTF

j_gene: TRBJ2-1
v_gene: TRBV15
d_gene: TRBD1
abundance: once
len: 15
CDR3nt: TGTGCCACCAGCAGGGGGACAGGGTACTACAATGAGCAGTTCTTC
CDR3aa: CATSRGTGYYNEQFF

j_gene: TRBJ2-2
v_gene: TRBV2
d_gene: -
abundance: -
len: 10
CDR3nt: TGTGCCAGCAGTGCAGGGGAGCTGTTTTTT
CDR3aa: CASSAGELFF

j_gene: TRBJ2-7
v_gene: TRBV4-3
d_gene: -
abundance: once
len: 15
CDR3nt: TGCGCCAGCAGCCAAGGCAAGGGGACATTTGGGGAGCAGTACTTC
CDR3aa: CASSQGKGTFGEQYF

j_gene: TRBJ2-1
v_gene: TRBV29-1
d_gene: -
abundance: -
len: 15
CDR3nt: TGCAGCGTTGAAGATCCCAGGGGAGGGTACAATGAGCAGTTCTTC
CDR3aa: CSVEDPRGGYNEQFF

j_gene: TRBJ2-3
v_gene: TRBV4-2
d_gene: -
abundance: -
len: 15
CDR3nt: TGTGCCAGCAGCTTGGCGCAGAGAGGAGGAGATACGCAGTATTTT
CDR3aa: CASSLAQRGGDTQYF

j_gene: TRBJ1-2
v_gene: TRBV7-2
d_gene: -
abundance: -
len: 15
CDR3nt: TGTGCCAGCAGCTTAAAACCGGACACTAACTATGGCTACACCTTC
CDR3aa: CASSLKPDTNYGYTF

j_gene: TRBJ1-5
v_gene: TRBV19
d_gene: -
abundance: -
len: 15
CDR3nt: TGTGCCAGTAGTAGGGGGAGGTCTAGCAATCAGCCCCAGCATTTT
CDR3aa: CASSRGRSSNQPQHF

j_gene: TRBJ2-5
v_gene: TRBV28
d_gene: TRBD2
abundance: -
len: 17
CDR3nt: TGTGCCAGCAGTACAGTCGGGAGGGCCAATTTTCAGGAGACCCAGTACTTC
CDR3aa: CASSTVGRANFQETQYF

j_gene: TRBJ2-5
v_gene: TRBV9
d_gene: -
abundance: once
len: 16
CDR3nt: TGTGCCAGCAGCGTAGGGGCAGGGGGAGGTTGGGAGACCCAGTACTTC
CDR3aa: CASSVGAGGGWETQYF

j_gene: TRBJ1-4
v_gene: TRBV7-2
d_gene: -
abundance: -
len: 16
CDR3nt: TGTGCCAGCAGCTTAGAGAGGCTAGCAACTAATGAAAAACTGTTTTTT
CDR3aa: CASSLERLATNEKLFF

j_gene: TRBJ2-6
v_gene: TRBV5-1
d_gene: -
abundance: -
len: 15
CDR3nt: TGCGCCAGCAGCTTGGTTGTATCTGGGGCCAACGTCCTGACTTTC
CDR3aa: CASSLVVSGANVLTF

j_gene: TRBJ2-7
v_gene: TRBV7-8
d_gene: -
abundance: -
len: 14
CDR3nt: TGTGCCAGCAGCTTAGTGAAGGATTACTACGAGCAGTACTTC
CDR3aa: CASSLVKDYYEQYF

j_gene: TRBJ2-7
v_gene: TRBV6-5
d_gene: TRBD2
abundance: -
len: 14
CDR3nt: TGTGCCAGCAGTCCCCGACTAGCGGGAGTCGAGCAGTACTTC
CDR3aa: CASSPRLAGVEQYF

j_gene: TRBJ1-1
v_gene: TRBV28
d_gene: TRBD1
abundance: -
len: 14
CDR3nt: TGTGCCAGCAGTGGGACAGGGGGTTACACTGAAGCTTTCTTT
CDR3aa: CASSGTGGYTEAFF

j_gene: TRBJ2-7
v_gene: TRBV5-4
d_gene: TRBD1
abundance: -
len: 13
CDR3nt: TGTGCCAGCAGCTTGCCCCGACAGGGGGAGCAGTACTTC
CDR3aa: CASSLPRQGEQYF

j_gene: TRBJ2-3
v_gene: TRBV18
d_gene: -
abundance: -
len: 14
CDR3nt: TGTGCCAGCTCACCTAACTTAATTTCAGATACGCAGTATTTT
CDR3aa: CASSPNLISDTQYF

j_gene: TRBJ2-6
v_gene: TRBV2
d_gene: -
abundance: once
len: 13
CDR3nt: TGTGCCAGTAGCCGCTCTGGGGCCAACGTCCTGACTTTC
CDR3aa: CASSRSGANVLTF

j_gene: TRBJ2-2
v_gene: TRBV5-1
d_gene: -
abundance: -
len: 14
CDR3nt: TGCGCCACCACGGTGGCGGGGACGACCGGGGAGCTGTTTTTT
CDR3aa: CATTVAGTTGELFF

j_gene: TRBJ1-5
v_gene: TRBV5-6
d_gene: -
abundance: -
len: 15
CDR3nt: TGTGCCAGCAGCCAGACGAGGGATAGCAATCAGCCCCAGCATTTT
CDR3aa: CASSQTRDSNQPQHF

j_gene: TRBJ2-1
v_gene: TRBV14
d_gene: TRBD2
abundance: -
len: 16
CDR3nt: TGTGCCAGCAGCCAATCATCGTTAGCGGGAGAATATGAGCAGTTCTTC
CDR3aa: CASSQSSLAGEYEQFF

j_gene: TRBJ2-7
v_gene: TRBV9
d_gene: TRBD2
abundance: -
len: 15
CDR3nt: TGTGCCAGCAGCGTAGATCTAGCGGGCTCCTACGAGCAGTACTTC
CDR3aa: CASSVDLAGSYEQYF

j_gene: TRBJ2-1
v_gene: TRBV9
d_gene: TRBD2
abundance: -
len: 15
CDR3nt: TGTGCCAGCAGCTCTAGCGGGAGTTACTACAATGAGCAGTTCTTC
CDR3aa: CASSSSGSYYNEQFF

j_gene: TRBJ2-3
v_gene: TRBV27
d_gene: TRBD2
abundance: once
len: 17
CDR3nt: TGTGCCAGCAGCACCCAGTTACGGCTAGCGGGGGAAGATACGCAGTATTTT
CDR3aa: CASSTQLRLAGEDTQYF

j_gene: TRBJ2-6
v_gene: TRBV7-5
d_gene: -
abundance: -
len: 19
CDR3nt: TGTGTCAGAAGCTTAATTGTCTCATACCCCGTCTCTGGGGCCAACGTCCTGACTTTC
CDR3aa: CVRSLIVSYPVSGANVLTF

j_gene: TRBJ2-7
v_gene: TRBV5-4
d_gene: -
abundance: -
len: 15
CDR3nt: TGTGCCAGCAGCTTAGGCCTAGCAGGGATCTACGAGCAGTACTTC
CDR3aa: CASSLGLAGIYEQYF

j_gene: TRBJ2-4
v_gene: TRBV28
d_gene: TRBD1
abundance: -
len: 13
CDR3nt: TGTGCCAGCAGAAAACAGGGGGCGGACATTCAGTACTTC
CDR3aa: CASRKQGADIQYF

j_gene: TRBJ1-3
v_gene: TRBV27
d_gene: -
abundance: -
len: 18
CDR3nt: TGTGCCAGCAGTTTAACGGTCGCGGGGGCGGGGTCTGGAAACACCATATATTTT
CDR3aa: CASSLTVAGAGSGNTIYF

j_gene: TRBJ2-2
v_gene: TRBV9
d_gene: TRBD1
abundance: -
len: 18
CDR3nt: TGTGCCAGCAGCGCCACCGGGACAGGCGCGTGGGGCACCGGGGAGCTGTTTTTT
CDR3aa: CASSATGTGAWGTGELFF

j_gene: TRBJ2-3
v_gene: TRBV27
d_gene: TRBD2
abundance: once
len: 19
CDR3nt: TGTGCCAGCAGTTTACACCGGACTAGCGGGAGGGCCAGAGGAGATACGCAGTATTTT
CDR3aa: CASSLHRTSGRARGDTQYF

j_gene: TRBJ2-2
v_gene: TRBV5-1
d_gene: -
abundance: -
len: 15
CDR3nt: TGCGCCAGCAGCTTGGTGGAGGTTACCACCGGGGAGCTGTTTTTT
CDR3aa: CASSLVEVTTGELFF

j_gene: TRBJ2-1
v_gene: TRBV5-1
d_gene: TRBD2
abundance: once
len: 15
CDR3nt: TGCGCCAGCAGCTTTTTAGCGGGAGGGGACAATGAGCAGTTCTTC
CDR3aa: CASSFLAGGDNEQFF

j_gene: TRBJ2-3
v_gene: TRBV5-1
d_gene: -
abundance: once
len: 17
CDR3nt: TGCGCCAGCAGCTTGGATGCGCCGGGAGCAGGCACAGATACGCAGTATTTT
CDR3aa: CASSLDAPGAGTDTQYF

j_gene: TRBJ2-2
v_gene: TRBV27
d_gene: -
abundance: -
len: 16
CDR3nt: TGTGCCAGCAGTTTAGTGTCAGCACCGGGGACCGGGGAGCTGTTTTTT
CDR3aa: CASSLVSAPGTGELFF

j_gene: TRBJ2-5
v_gene: TRBV5-1
d_gene: TRBD2
abundance: once
len: 15
CDR3nt: TGCGCCAGCAGCTGGGGGGGACTAGCTGCGGAGACCCAGTACTTC
CDR3aa: CASSWGGLAAETQYF

j_gene: TRBJ1-2
v_gene: TRBV6-1
d_gene: -
abundance: -
len: 14
CDR3nt: TGTGCCAGCGCCCTTGAGGGGGGTAACTATGGCTACACCTTC
CDR3aa: CASALEGGNYGYTF

j_gene: TRBJ2-1
v_gene: TRBV9
d_gene: TRBD2
abundance: -
len: 13
CDR3nt: TGTGCCAGCAGCGTTACGGGGGGCAATGAGCAGTTCTTC
CDR3aa: CASSVTGGNEQFF

j_gene: TRBJ1-5
v_gene: TRBV30
d_gene: -
abundance: once
len: 13
CDR3nt: TGTGCCTGGAGTGGTCGGGCCGGTCAGCCCCAGCATTTT
CDR3aa: CAWSGRAGQPQHF

j_gene: TRBJ2-7
v_gene: TRBV6-6
d_gene: -
abundance: -
len: 12
CDR3nt: TGTGCCAGCAGTTACTCTACGGCCCGGCAGTACTTC
CDR3aa: CASSYSTARQYF

j_gene: TRBJ2-7
v_gene: TRBV5-5
d_gene: -
abundance: -
len: 12
CDR3nt: TGTGCCAGCAGCTTGGTTATGGGCGAGCAGTACTTC
CDR3aa: CASSLVMGEQYF

j_gene: TRBJ2-3
v_gene: TRBV28
d_gene: -
abundance: -
len: 12
CDR3nt: TGTGCCAGCAGGCAAGGAGGGGGCAGGCAGTATTTT
CDR3aa: CASRQGGGRQYF

j_gene: TRBJ2-5
v_gene: TRBV27
d_gene: -
abundance: -
len: 14
CDR3nt: TGTGCCAGCAGTTTAACCCGCAGGGTAGAGACCCAGTACTTC
CDR3aa: CASSLTRRVETQYF